These T cell receptor beta chains were read from a single sample in a study of shared clonotypes between healthy human individuals. Using immunoSEQ multiplex PCR, the repertoire was profiled, and TCRdb retains in-frame clones only, with some absent. Among roughly 2,500,000 clones, 93% were seen once, and the ten largest hold approximately 0.35%. The sequencing sample was made of naive CD4+ T cells from PBMCs. Every receptor here comes from a man younger than 30 in good health. Some clones in this sample may be carry-over from other donors' samples. Both conserved end residues are part of each CDR3. Fields, in order: CDR3 DNA, CDR3 protein, clone size, V gene, J gene, D gene. The D gene is left open where the match is weak. Only part of the rows carry a size: once, few, many, or a class if the clone is expanded.

cdr3_nt: TGTGCCAGCAGCCAGATCCCCATCCGGGACAGTCTATCAGATACGCAGTATTTT
cdr3_aa: CASSQIPIRDSLSDTQYF
clone_size: NA
v_call: TRBV14
j_call: TRBJ2-3
d_call: TRBD1

cdr3_nt: TGTGCCAGTAGATCCGGAGGGACGAACACCGGGGAGCTGTTTTTT
cdr3_aa: CASRSGGTNTGELFF
clone_size: NA
v_call: TRBV19
j_call: TRBJ2-2
d_call: NA

cdr3_nt: TGTGCCAGCAGCCCGACGACAGGGGGTGAAAAACTGTTTTTT
cdr3_aa: CASSPTTGGEKLFF
clone_size: NA
v_call: TRBV7-2
j_call: TRBJ1-4
d_call: TRBD1

cdr3_nt: TGTGCCAGTAGTGGAGGGCCCCCGAACACTGAAGCTTTCTTT
cdr3_aa: CASSGGPPNTEAFF
clone_size: NA
v_call: TRBV19
j_call: TRBJ1-1
d_call: NA

cdr3_nt: TGTGCCTGGAGTGTAGCGGGCCCACGGAGCACCTTC
cdr3_aa: CAWSVAGPRSTF
clone_size: NA
v_call: TRBV30
j_call: TRBJ1-2
d_call: NA

cdr3_nt: TGTGCCAGCAGCCGCCGCCTGATAGGTTTGGCCCTGGAGACCCAGTACTTC
cdr3_aa: CASSRRLIGLALETQYF
clone_size: NA
v_call: TRBV7-9
j_call: TRBJ2-5
d_call: NA

cdr3_nt: TGTGCCATCAGTGAGTCCGGAGGGTTGAGAGGCTACACCTTC
cdr3_aa: CAISESGGLRGYTF
clone_size: NA
v_call: TRBV10-3
j_call: TRBJ1-2
d_call: NA

cdr3_nt: TGTGCCAGCACCGGACAGGGTCTAAACAAAGAGACCCAGTACTTC
cdr3_aa: CASTGQGLNKETQYF
clone_size: NA
v_call: TRBV2
j_call: TRBJ2-5
d_call: TRBD1

cdr3_nt: TGTGCCAGCTCACCAGGGACAGGAGATCGGCAGTACTTC
cdr3_aa: CASSPGTGDRQYF
clone_size: NA
v_call: TRBV18
j_call: TRBJ2-7
d_call: TRBD1

cdr3_nt: TGTGCCAGCAGTTACTCGAGGGATCAGCCCCAGCATTTT
cdr3_aa: CASSYSRDQPQHF
clone_size: few
v_call: TRBV6-5
j_call: TRBJ1-5
d_call: NA

cdr3_nt: TGTGCCAGCAGCGTCGGCTACAGCACAGATACGCAGTATTTT
cdr3_aa: CASSVGYSTDTQYF
clone_size: NA
v_call: TRBV9
j_call: TRBJ2-3
d_call: NA

cdr3_nt: TGTGCCAGCAGCTTGAATGAAAAACTGTTTTTT
cdr3_aa: CASSLNEKLFF
clone_size: NA
v_call: TRBV5-4
j_call: TRBJ1-4
d_call: NA

cdr3_nt: TGTGCCAGCAGCTTGACAGGAGTCACAGATACGCAGTATTTT
cdr3_aa: CASSLTGVTDTQYF
clone_size: NA
v_call: TRBV7-8
j_call: TRBJ2-3
d_call: NA

cdr3_nt: TGTGCCAGTAGTAGGGGACAGCCGCTCGAAGGAGGCTACACCTTC
cdr3_aa: CASSRGQPLEGGYTF
clone_size: NA
v_call: TRBV19
j_call: TRBJ1-2
d_call: TRBD1

cdr3_nt: TGTGCCAGCAGCTTAACGGCCCCAGGGGGAGGCCGTTTCTCCGGGGAGCTGTTTTTT
cdr3_aa: CASSLTAPGGGRFSGELFF
clone_size: NA
v_call: TRBV7-3
j_call: TRBJ2-2
d_call: NA

cdr3_nt: TGCGCCAGCAGCCCTAATCTAGCGGGAAGGGCCTACAATGAGCAGTTCTTC
cdr3_aa: CASSPNLAGRAYNEQFF
clone_size: once
v_call: TRBV5-1
j_call: TRBJ2-1
d_call: TRBD2

cdr3_nt: TGTGCCAGTACGTTTTTAGCGGGAGGGCTAGCCAAAAACATTCAGTACTTC
cdr3_aa: CASTFLAGGLAKNIQYF
clone_size: NA
v_call: TRBV19
j_call: TRBJ2-4
d_call: TRBD2

cdr3_nt: TGCAGCGTTGTCGGGAGAGACAATCAGCCCCAGCATTTT
cdr3_aa: CSVVGRDNQPQHF
clone_size: NA
v_call: TRBV29-1
j_call: TRBJ1-5
d_call: NA

cdr3_nt: TGCGCCAGCAGCTTGGTGAGGGGGCGCGACGAGCAGTACTTC
cdr3_aa: CASSLVRGRDEQYF
clone_size: NA
v_call: TRBV5-1
j_call: TRBJ2-7
d_call: TRBD1

cdr3_nt: TGTGCCAGCAGCCCAGGGTTCAATCAGCCCCAGCATTTT
cdr3_aa: CASSPGFNQPQHF
clone_size: NA
v_call: TRBV7-2
j_call: TRBJ1-5
d_call: NA

cdr3_nt: TGCGCCAGCAGCTTGGCCCCAGGCTATGGCTACACCTTC
cdr3_aa: CASSLAPGYGYTF
clone_size: NA
v_call: TRBV5-1
j_call: TRBJ1-2
d_call: NA

cdr3_nt: TGCAGCGTTGAAATGGAGACTTACGAGCAGTACTTC
cdr3_aa: CSVEMETYEQYF
clone_size: NA
v_call: TRBV29-1
j_call: TRBJ2-7
d_call: NA

cdr3_nt: TGTGCCAGCAGCTTAGAGCTGGGTTATTGGCAGTATTTT
cdr3_aa: CASSLELGYWQYF
clone_size: NA
v_call: TRBV7-2
j_call: TRBJ2-3
d_call: NA

cdr3_nt: TGTGCCAGCTCACCACCCCTGGGGACCCAGTACTTC
cdr3_aa: CASSPPLGTQYF
clone_size: NA
v_call: TRBV18
j_call: TRBJ2-5
d_call: NA

cdr3_nt: TGCGCCAGCAGCTTGGGAGTTCAAGAGACCCAGTACTTC
cdr3_aa: CASSLGVQETQYF
clone_size: NA
v_call: TRBV5-1
j_call: TRBJ2-5
d_call: NA

cdr3_nt: TGTGCCAGCAGCCAACCAACAGGGTATCTGTTTTTT
cdr3_aa: CASSQPTGYLFF
clone_size: NA
v_call: TRBV4-2
j_call: TRBJ1-4
d_call: NA

cdr3_nt: TGTGCCAGCAGCCCTAGCGGGACACTCAGCTCCTACGAGCAGTACTTC
cdr3_aa: CASSPSGTLSSYEQYF
clone_size: NA
v_call: TRBV6-4
j_call: TRBJ2-7
d_call: TRBD2